The sequence of this TCR beta chain was determined in a study of blood T cells in healthy people across ages. Background on the study: Template switching picked up about one barcoded beta molecule for each two T cells.

A J-beta primer mix and a sample-barcoded 5' primer were used in a second PCR of roughly 7 to 12 cycles. A single record per CDR3 protein comes from TCRdb applying MiXCR to the 5' RACE reads. The repertoire holds some 370,000 distinct CDR3 sequences, with over 45% as singletons. V lost 0 bases, J lost 1 base, and 6 bases stayed unmatched. The CDR3 has 16 amino acids. Germline V gives CDR1 DFQATT, CDR2 SNEGSKA (reference sequence). Findings of the study overall: Investigators viewed diversity estimates from one million T cells as underestimates, the study reported. Older age coincided with a roughly linear decline in TCR beta diversity per million T cells. Naive CD4+ cell counts and diversity both ran higher in long-lived than in aged donors.

On this clonotype itself: Its matching antigen is unknown.

The rearrangement links TRBV20-1 to TRBJ2-5; 9 nucleotides match TRBD1. Sequencing used blood. The sequence derives from a man between 60 and 70 years old in good health. In nucleotides, the CDR3 is TGCAGTGCTAGAGAGGGGGGGACAGGGCTCCAAGAGACCCAGTACTTC. This translates into CSAREGGTGLQETQYF.